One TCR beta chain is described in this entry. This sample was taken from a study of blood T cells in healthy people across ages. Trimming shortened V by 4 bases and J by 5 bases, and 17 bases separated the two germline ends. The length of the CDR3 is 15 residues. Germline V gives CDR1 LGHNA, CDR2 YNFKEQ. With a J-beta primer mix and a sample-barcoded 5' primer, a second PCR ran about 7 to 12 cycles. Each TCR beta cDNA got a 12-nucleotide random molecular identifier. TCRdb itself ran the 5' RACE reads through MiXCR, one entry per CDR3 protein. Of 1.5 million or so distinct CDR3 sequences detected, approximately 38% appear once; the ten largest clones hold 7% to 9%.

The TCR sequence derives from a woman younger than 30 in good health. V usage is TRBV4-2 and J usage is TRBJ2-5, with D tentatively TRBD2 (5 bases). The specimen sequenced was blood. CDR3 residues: CASSLTGLAGETQYF. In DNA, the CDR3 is TGTGCCAGCAGCCTGACCGGACTCGCCGGGGAGACCCAGTACTTC.